Listed here are 32 T cell receptor beta chains from one sample, sequenced in a study of human CD8 memory T cell subsets. UMI-labeled 5' RACE was used to make TCR beta libraries. TCRdb reprocessed the 5' RACE reads, with one entry per CDR3 protein and no DNA. This table lists 9,000 to 10,000 distinct CDR3 sequences. Input material: CD8+ T cells from PBMCs. These receptors were taken from a human donor in good health.

The rearrangement links TRBV7-2 to TRBJ1-3. The CDR3 totals 14 residues. The germline gives CDR1 SGHTA, CDR2 FQGNSA. CDR3 sequence: CASSLEADGNTIYF.

V is TRBV7-6 and J is TRBJ2-1; TCRdb names TRBD2, which stays unverified in the absence of DNA. The CDR3 covers 17 residues. Germline CDR1 SGHVS, CDR2 FNYEAQ. The CDR3 sequence is CASSPGTSGDYYNEQFF.

The chain couples TRBV20-1 to TRBJ2-3. This CDR3 comprises 13 residues. From germline, CDR1 is DFQATT and CDR2 SNEGSKA (reference sequence). CDR3 region: CSASLNSLDTQYF.

This chain connects TRBV4-3 to TRBJ2-1; the TCRdb D gene call, TRBD1, has no DNA to confirm it. This CDR3 has 16 residues. Germline values: CDR1 LGHNA, CDR2 YSLEER. CDR3 sequence: CASSQERGISYNEQFF.

The chain uses TRBV29-1 and TRBJ2-1; TCRdb names TRBD2, which stays unverified in the absence of DNA. The CDR3 is 15 residues long. The germline V gene has CDR1 SQVTM and CDR2 ANQGSEA. The CDR3 sequence: CSFLTASQAYNEQFF.

The V call is TRBV7-9, the J call TRBJ2-7; the D call from TCRdb, TRBD1, cannot be confirmed without DNA. This CDR3 comprises 14 residues. The germline gives CDR1 SEHNR, CDR2 FQNEAQ (reference sequence). CDR3 loop: CASSPRQKVYEQYF. The full variable domain, in which reference TRBV7-9 and TRBJ2-7 provide the parts outside the CDR3, is DTGVSQNPRHKITKRGQNVTFRCDPISEHNRLYWYRQTLGQGPEFLTYFQNEAQLEKSRLLSDRFSAERPKGSFSTLEIQRTEQGDSAMYLCASSPRQKVYEQYFGPGTRLTVT.

This sequence joins TRBV6-5 and TRBJ2-7; TCRdb returns TRBD2, unconfirmable since there is no DNA. The germline CDR1 and CDR2 sequences are MNHEY and SVGAGI. The CDR3 loop spans 16 amino acids. The CDR3 region is CASSYNGGETTYEQYF.

The V gene is TRBV2, the J gene TRBJ2-1; absent DNA, TCRdb's TRBD1 call cannot be checked. CDR3 length equals 18 residues. Germline lookup yields CDR1 SNHLY and CDR2 FYNNEI. The CDR3: CASSLTGGSAGTLSEQFF.

The chain has TRBV7-2 and TRBJ1-6; TCRdb selects TRBD1, and the lack of DNA leaves this call unchecked. The CDR3 has 14 residues. Germline V CDR1 and CDR2: SGHTA, FQGNSA. CDR3 protein: CASSYWTSNSPLHF.

The chain links TRBV6-5 to TRBJ2-7; the TCRdb call, TRBD1, lacks DNA for checking. Germline values: CDR1 MNHEY, CDR2 SVGAGI. This CDR3 has 16 amino acids. CDR3 region: CASSYVSGDQPSEQYF.

The chain is built from TRBV7-8 and TRBJ2-1; TCRdb calls TRBD2, which cannot be checked without DNA. In germline, CDR1 is SGHVS, CDR2 FQNEAQ. CDR3 length: 19 amino acids. The CDR3: CASSFSVDAGGVIDNEQFF.

V is TRBV30 and J is TRBJ2-2. Looked up from germline, CDR1 is GTSNPN and CDR2 is SVGIG (reference sequence). This CDR3 spans 12 amino acids. The CDR3 sequence: CAWSSYTGELFF.

This clonotype registers medium-sized by frequency. The chain links TRBV4-3 to TRBJ2-2; absent DNA, TCRdb's TRBD1 call cannot be checked. The CDR3 runs 18 residues. Germline CDR1 reads LGHNA; CDR2 reads YSLEER. The CDR3 spells CASSPAGPAAPDTGELFF.

This clonotype is labeled medium-sized based on frequency. The rearrangement uses TRBV6-4 and TRBJ2-4; lacking DNA, the TRBD1 call made by TCRdb goes unchecked. Germline CDR1 reads MRHNA; CDR2 reads SNTAGT. This CDR3 contains 14 residues. CDR3 sequence reads: CASSEQGDKNIQYF.

V usage is TRBV5-5 and J usage is TRBJ2-1; TCRdb indicates TRBD2, and absent DNA this call remains unverified. Germline V gene sequence: CDR1 SGHKS, CDR2 YYEKEE (reference sequence). The CDR3 extends over 15 amino acids. CDR3 loop: CASSQTSGSRNEQFF.

The chain links TRBV19 to TRBJ1-2; as DNA is missing, the TRBD1 call by TCRdb cannot be tested. Per germline, CDR1 LNHDA and CDR2 SQIVND (reference sequence). The CDR3 loop spans 12 amino acids. The CDR3: CASSIGQGGYTF.

Considering frequency, this clonotype is large. J is TRBJ2-7 and V is TRBV7-8; TCRdb selects TRBD1, and the lack of DNA leaves this call unchecked. This CDR3 is built from 13 residues. Germline CDR1 is SGHVS and CDR2 is FQNEAQ. This chain's CDR3 is CASSPLSPDEQYF. The variable domain in full, completed from reference TRBV7-8 and TRBJ2-7, reads GAGVSQSPRYKVAKRGQDVALRCDPISGHVSLFWYQQALGQGPEFLTYFQNEAQLDKSGLPSDRFFAERPEGSVSTLKIQRTQQEDSAVYLCASSPLSPDEQYFGPGTRLTVT.

The V and J genes are TRBV12-3 or TRBV12-4 and TRBJ1-1; TCRdb's assignment of TRBD1 cannot be checked, as there is no DNA. There are 14 residues in the CDR3. The CDR3 reads CASSGMGVLTEAFF.

The chain employs TRBV27 and TRBJ1-2; lacking DNA, the TRBD1 call made by TCRdb goes unchecked. The germline V gene encodes CDR1 MNHEY and CDR2 SMNVEV (reference sequence). The CDR3 is 14 residues long. The CDR3 region is CASSVGRGNYGYTF.

This clonotype is labeled medium-sized based on frequency. The gene calls are TRBV5-5 and TRBJ2-1; TCRdb lists TRBD1, though no DNA is available to test this call. Germline CDR1 is SGHKS and CDR2 is YYEKEE (reference sequence). The CDR3 is made up of 14 amino acids. The CDR3 sequence is CASSQGQVYNEQFF.

This CDR3 reads CATSGHPRDNSPLHF. The chain recombines TRBV15 with TRBJ1-6. The length of the CDR3 is 15 residues. The V gene's germline CDR1 is LNHNV and CDR2 YYDKDF (reference sequence).

This sequence joins TRBV7-3 and TRBJ2-2. Germline-derived CDR1 and CDR2 are SGHTA and FQGTGA. CDR3 length equals 13 residues. The CDR3 here is CASSLFGVEELFF.

V gene TRBV7-2 combines with J gene TRBJ1-3; TCRdb names TRBD1, which stays unverified in the absence of DNA. Per germline, CDR1 SGHTA and CDR2 FQGNSA. This CDR3 has 13 amino acids. Here the CDR3 reads CASSLSRVDTIYF.

J is TRBJ2-5 and V is TRBV4-2; TCRdb lists TRBD2, though no DNA is available to test this call. Germline V CDR1 and CDR2: LGHNA, YNFKEQ. The CDR3 runs 15 residues. This CDR3 is CASSQDEGLAETQYF.

The V call is TRBV28, the J call TRBJ2-5; with no DNA, the TCRdb D assignment of TRBD1 cannot be verified. Germline CDR1 reads MDHEN; CDR2 reads SYDVKM. The length of the CDR3 is 15 residues. CDR3 sequence reads: CASSFPTGAQETQYF. Full variable domain (outside the CDR3, taken from reference TRBV28 and TRBJ2-5): DVKVTQSSRYLVKRTGEKVFLECVQDMDHENMFWYRQDPGLGLRLIYFSYDVKMKEKGDIPEGYSVSREKKERFSLILESASTNQTSMYLCASSFPTGAQETQYFGPGTRLLVL.

V gene TRBV2 combines with J gene TRBJ2-7; TCRdb calls TRBD2, which cannot be checked without DNA. The germline V gene encodes CDR1 SNHLY and CDR2 FYNNEI. The CDR3 runs to 14 residues. This chain's CDR3 is CASRFSPGGNEQYF.

This clonotype shows up as medium-sized by frequency. The chain links TRBV28 to TRBJ2-2; TCRdb's D call of TRBD1 is untestable without DNA. Germline loops: CDR1 MDHEN, CDR2 SYDVKM. This CDR3 has 15 amino acids. The CDR3 region is CASSLGDRATGELFF.

The chain has TRBV4-3 and TRBJ2-2; TCRdb's D gene call, TRBD1, goes unchecked for lack of DNA. CDR3 length equals 16 residues. CDR1 and CDR2 from the germline V gene are LGHNA and YSLEER. CDR3 protein: CASSQDPGGHTGELFF.

The chain recombines TRBV20-1 with TRBJ2-7; TCRdb's D call of TRBD2 is untestable without DNA. The CDR3 runs to 15 residues. CDR1 is DFQATT, CDR2 SNEGSKA, per germline (reference sequence). CDR3 protein: CSARSGGIPSYEQYF.

This chain joins TRBV27 and TRBJ2-1; TCRdb names TRBD1, which stays unverified in the absence of DNA. CDR3 length: 15 amino acids. Germline CDR1 is MNHEY and CDR2 is SMNVEV (reference sequence). CDR3 protein: CASSLGTASYNEQFF.

CDR3 residues: CASSLVQGAEGEAFF. The rearrangement joins TRBV7-9 to TRBJ1-1; TCRdb lists TRBD1, though no DNA is available to test this call. The germline V gene encodes CDR1 SEHNR and CDR2 FQNEAQ (reference sequence). The CDR3 totals 15 residues. Full variable domain (outside the CDR3, taken from reference TRBV7-9 and TRBJ1-1): DTGVSQNPRHKITKRGQNVTFRCDPISEHNRLYWYRQTLGQGPEFLTYFQNEAQLEKSRLLSDRFSAERPKGSFSTLEIQRTEQGDSAMYLCASSLVQGAEGEAFFGQGTRLTVV.

This clonotype is classed as medium-sized (0.01 to 0.1%) by frequency. The rearrangement joins TRBV29-1 to TRBJ2-7; TCRdb picks TRBD1, but there is no DNA to check that call. This CDR3 region has 13 residues. CDR1 is SQVTM and CDR2 is ANQGSEA in the germline V gene. The CDR3: CSVVANRNYEQYF.